The clone carrying this T cell receptor (beta chain) has ten or more counts. Its antigen is currently unknown. Tagging with unique molecular identifiers was applied to individual cDNA molecules. From the 5' RACE reads, TCRdb called clonotypes with MiXCR, one entry per CDR3 protein. The sample includes fewer than 85,000 distinct CDR3 sequences, around 12% of them seen just once. The data originate from a study of early T cells in non-severe SARS-CoV-2 infection. Turning to the study itself: Sequenced material consisted of bulk RNA (from unsorted whole blood), and chains were unpaired.

Study results and limitations: Matching results from VDJdb favored anti-spike CD8 responses, leaving private and CD4 specificities undetected.

V lost 5 bases to trimming and J lost 0 bases, with 14 bases between them. The CDR3 is 16 residues long. The germline V gene has CDR1 MNHEY and CDR2 SMNVEV (reference sequence). The sequence was collected from an adult who was a healthcare worker with PCR-confirmed SARS-CoV-2 infection or an uninfected control (not recorded which). The chain carries TRBV27 and TRBJ1-5; unclear D gene. Sequenced material: whole blood. In nucleotides, the CDR3 is TGTGCCAGCAGTCTGGGTCCTAACAATAGCAATCAGCCCCAGCATTTT. It translates to CASSLGPNNSNQPQHF.